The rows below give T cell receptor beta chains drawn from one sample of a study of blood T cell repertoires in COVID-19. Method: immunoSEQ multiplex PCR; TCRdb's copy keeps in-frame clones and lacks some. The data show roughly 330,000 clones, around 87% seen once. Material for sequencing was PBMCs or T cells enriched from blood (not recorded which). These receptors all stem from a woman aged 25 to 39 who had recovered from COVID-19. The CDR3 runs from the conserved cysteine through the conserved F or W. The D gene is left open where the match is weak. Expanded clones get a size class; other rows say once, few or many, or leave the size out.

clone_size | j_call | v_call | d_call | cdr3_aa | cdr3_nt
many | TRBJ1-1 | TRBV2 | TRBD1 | CASSDRDRGTQAFF | TGTGCCAGCAGCGACCGGGACAGGGGGACTCAAGCTTTCTTT
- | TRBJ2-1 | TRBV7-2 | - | CASSLSSGSYNEQFF | TGTGCCAGCAGCTTATCGTCAGGGTCATACAATGAGCAGTTCTTC
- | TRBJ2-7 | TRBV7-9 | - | CASSLDGGLSPYEQYF | TGTGCCAGCAGCTTAGACGGGGGGCTAAGCCCCTACGAGCAGTACTTC
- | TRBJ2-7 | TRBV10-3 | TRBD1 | CAISGTGNYEQYF | TGTGCCATCAGTGGGACAGGGAACTACGAGCAGTACTTC
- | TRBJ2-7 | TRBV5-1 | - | CASSSRQGPTEQYF | TGCGCCAGCAGCTCACGGCAGGGCCCGACCGAGCAGTACTTC
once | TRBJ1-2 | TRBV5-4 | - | CASSLANRPNYGYTF | TGTGCCAGCAGCTTGGCTAACAGGCCTAACTATGGCTACACCTTC
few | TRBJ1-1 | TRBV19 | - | CASSREEGGKGAFF | TGTGCCAGTAGTAGGGAAGAGGGCGGGAAAGGGGCTTTCTTT
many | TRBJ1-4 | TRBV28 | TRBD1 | CASSLARTGGSEKLFF | TGTGCCAGCAGTTTGGCCAGGACAGGGGGTTCTGAAAAACTGTTTTTT
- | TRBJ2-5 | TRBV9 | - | CASSVANTAGETQYF | TGTGCCAGCAGCGTAGCGAACACCGCCGGGGAGACCCAGTACTTC
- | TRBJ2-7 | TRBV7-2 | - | CASSSPRGGIDYEQYF | TGTGCCAGCAGCTCCCCAAGGGGGGGCATCGACTACGAGCAGTACTTC
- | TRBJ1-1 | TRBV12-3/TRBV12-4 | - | CASSLGRVDPFF | TGTGCCAGCAGTTTGGGCAGGGTGGACCCTTTCTTT
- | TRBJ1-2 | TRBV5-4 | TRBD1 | CASSHSGQGAGGYTF | TGTGCCAGCAGCCATTCCGGACAGGGGGCCGGTGGCTACACCTTC
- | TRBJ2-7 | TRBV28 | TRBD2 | CASSSIWGGPYEQYF | TGTGCCAGCAGTTCCATCTGGGGGGGTCCCTACGAGCAGTACTTC
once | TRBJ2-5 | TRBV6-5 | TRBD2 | CASSREAGGRETQYF | TGTGCCAGCAGCCGTGAAGCGGGGGGCAGGGAGACCCAGTACTTC
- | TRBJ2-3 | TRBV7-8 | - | CASSQEGRGDTQYF | TGTGCCAGCAGCCAGGAGGGGCGGGGAGATACGCAGTATTTT
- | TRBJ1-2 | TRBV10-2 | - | CASSLLREEGKGGYTF | TGCGCCAGCAGTCTTCTTAGGGAGGAGGGTAAAGGTGGCTACACCTTC
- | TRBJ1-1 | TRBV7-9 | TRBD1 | CASSLGQGATEAFF | TGTGCCAGCAGCCTGGGACAGGGTGCGACTGAAGCTTTCTTT
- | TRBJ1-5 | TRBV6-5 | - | CASSVGPYQPQHF | TGTGCCAGCTCAGTGGGGCCGTATCAGCCCCAGCATTTT
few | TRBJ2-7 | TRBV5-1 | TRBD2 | CASSLAGGKEQYF | TGCGCCAGCAGCTTGGCCGGGGGGAAGGAGCAGTACTTC
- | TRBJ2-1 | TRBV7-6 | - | CASSLGGYSSYNEQFF | TGTGCCAGCAGCTTAGGAGGGTATAGCTCCTACAATGAGCAGTTCTTC
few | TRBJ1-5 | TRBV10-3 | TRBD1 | CAISESSGTGGLGNQPQHF | TGTGCCATCAGTGAGTCGAGCGGGACAGGGGGTCTGGGGAATCAGCCCCAGCATTTT
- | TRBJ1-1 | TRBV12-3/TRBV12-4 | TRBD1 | CASSPGTGRAFF | TGTGCCAGCAGCCCCGGGACAGGGCGAGCTTTCTTT
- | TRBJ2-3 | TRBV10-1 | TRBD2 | CASSVTGTIESSTDTQYF | TGCGCCAGCAGCGTAACCGGGACTATAGAGTCTAGCACAGATACGCAGTATTTT
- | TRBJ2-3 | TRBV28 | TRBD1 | CASSHNRGRASDTQYF | TGTGCCAGCAGTCATAACAGGGGGCGAGCGTCGGATACGCAGTATTTT
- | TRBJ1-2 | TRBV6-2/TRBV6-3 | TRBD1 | CASSSLRGDRGRVYGYTF | TGTGCCAGCAGTTCGCTCCGGGGGGACAGGGGGCGAGTTTATGGCTACACCTTC
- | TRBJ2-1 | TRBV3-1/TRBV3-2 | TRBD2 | CASSLLAGGYNEQFF | TGTGCCAGCAGCCTCTTAGCGGGGGGCTACAATGAGCAGTTCTTC
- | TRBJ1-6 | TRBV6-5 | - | CASSLGPQVSPLHF | TGTGCCAGCAGCCTCGGTCCCCAGGTATCACCCCTCCACTTT
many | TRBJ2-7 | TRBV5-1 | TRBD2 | CASSPQTSGGGISYEQYF | TGCGCCAGCAGCCCCCAGACTAGCGGGGGTGGGATTTCCTACGAGCAGTACTTC
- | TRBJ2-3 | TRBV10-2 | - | CASRRVGLDTQYF | TGCGCCAGCAGGAGGGTTGGATTAGATACGCAGTATTTT
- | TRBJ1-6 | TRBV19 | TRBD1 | CASSIRDRYYNSPLHF | TGTGCCAGTAGTATTCGGGACAGGTACTATAATTCACCCCTCCACTTT
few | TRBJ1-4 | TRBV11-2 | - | CASSLVSGWRGTPSKLFF | TGTGCCAGCAGCTTAGTAAGCGGGTGGCGGGGGACCCCGTCAAAACTGTTTTTT
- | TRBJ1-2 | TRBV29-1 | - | CSVVSYTYGYTF | TGCAGCGTTGTGTCATACACCTATGGCTACACCTTC
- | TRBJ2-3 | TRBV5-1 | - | CASTTGGPGTDTQYF | TGCGCCAGCACAACCGGGGGGCCCGGCACAGATACGCAGTATTTT
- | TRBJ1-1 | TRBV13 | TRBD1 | CASSPQGQVSTEAFF | TGTGCCAGCAGCCCGCAGGGACAGGTCAGCACTGAAGCTTTCTTT
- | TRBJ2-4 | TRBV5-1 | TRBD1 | CASSLGTGGELLAKNIQYF | TGCGCCAGCAGCCTCGGGACAGGGGGCGAGTTATTAGCCAAAAACATTCAGTACTTC
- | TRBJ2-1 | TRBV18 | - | CASSLTGTNYNEQFF | TGTGCCAGCTCATTAACCGGGACAAACTACAATGAGCAGTTCTTC
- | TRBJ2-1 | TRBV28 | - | CASSLPGLGKPEQFF | TGTGCCAGCAGCTTACCGGGATTAGGAAAACCTGAGCAGTTCTTC
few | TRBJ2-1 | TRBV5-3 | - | CARNPGDGRSNEQFF | TGTGCCAGAAACCCAGGGGATGGGAGAAGCAATGAGCAGTTCTTC
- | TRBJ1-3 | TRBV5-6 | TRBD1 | CASSFRQGVGNTIYF | TGTGCCAGCAGCTTTCGACAGGGGGTCGGAAACACCATATATTTT
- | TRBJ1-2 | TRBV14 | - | CASSEAQFYGYTF | TGTGCCAGCAGCGAAGCACAGTTCTATGGCTACACCTTC
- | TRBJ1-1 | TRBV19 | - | CASSIRPGYTEAFF | TGTGCCAGTAGTATTCGGCCGGGATACACTGAAGCTTTCTTT
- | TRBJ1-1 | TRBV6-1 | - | CASSEVRRTEAFF | TGTGCCAGCAGTGAAGTACGGCGGACTGAAGCTTTCTTT
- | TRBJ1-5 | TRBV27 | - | CASSFGDSNQPQHF | TGTGCCAGCAGTTTCGGGGATTCTAATCAGCCCCAGCATTTT
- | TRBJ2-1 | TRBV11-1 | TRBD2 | CASSLEGLAEYNEQFF | TGTGCCAGCAGCTTAGAGGGACTAGCGGAATACAATGAGCAGTTCTTC
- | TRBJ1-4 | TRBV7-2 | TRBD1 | CASSKNRGGEKLFF | TGTGCCAGCAGTAAAAACAGGGGGGGGGAAAAACTGTTTTTT
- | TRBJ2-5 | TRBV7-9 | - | CASSDEDSGETQYF | TGTGCCAGCAGCGACGAGGACTCCGGGGAGACCCAGTACTTC
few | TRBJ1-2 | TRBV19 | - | CASSIGGRPDYGYTF | TGTGCCAGTAGTATTGGAGGCAGGCCGGACTATGGCTACACCTTC
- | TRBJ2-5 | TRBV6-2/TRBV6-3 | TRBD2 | CASSYGPRPGGTQYF | TGTGCCAGCAGTTATGGGCCGAGGCCGGGGGGGACCCAGTACTTC
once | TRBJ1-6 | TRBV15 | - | CATSSSRRMTLHF | TGTGCCACCAGTAGTAGCCGCCGAATGACCCTCCACTTT
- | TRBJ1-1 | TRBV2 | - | CASSGNSGITEAFF | TGTGCCAGCAGTGGGAATTCGGGGATCACTGAAGCTTTCTTT
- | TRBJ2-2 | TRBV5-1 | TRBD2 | CASWTGRDTGELFF | TGCGCCAGTTGGACGGGGAGGGACACCGGGGAGCTGTTTTTT
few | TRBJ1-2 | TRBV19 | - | CASSILKGMSGYTF | TGTGCCAGTAGTATACTGAAGGGGATGAGTGGCTACACCTTC
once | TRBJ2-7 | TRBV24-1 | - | CATNNRGHLYEQYF | TGTGCCACCAACAACCGCGGACACCTCTACGAGCAGTACTTC
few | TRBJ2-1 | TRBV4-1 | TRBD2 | CATTPGAGGPTEQFF | TGCGCCACTACCCCCGGAGCGGGGGGGCCGACTGAGCAGTTCTTC